This T cell receptor (beta chain) was observed in a study of beta chain features in type 1 diabetes. Study-wide findings and caveats: In every one of the four CD4+ subsets, TCRB CDR3s were moderately but significantly shorter in Type 1 diabetes patients.

Since all of the isolated RNA was reverse transcribed, expressed TCRB transcripts were what got sequenced. Clones were read by immunoSEQ multiplex PCR, and TCRdb kept only the in-frame ones, dropping some. The table lists 300,000 to 400,000 clones, about a tenth of them singletons. Comments on this clone: Its antigen is currently unknown.

Sequenced material: central memory CD4+ T cells from blood. The origin of this receptor is a man under 40 with type 1 diabetes.

As DNA, the CDR3 is TGTGCCAGCAGCTTAGCAGGGCCCGAGCCCCAGCATTTT. It codes for CASSLAGPEPQHF. The rearrangement joins TRBV7-6 to TRBJ1-5, with unresolved D. Germline CDR1 and CDR2: SGHVS and FNYEAQ. The CDR3 contains 13 residues. V was cut by 0 bases and J by 8 bases, with 8 bases left in between.